Following are 13 T cell receptor beta chains from one sample sequenced in a study of blood T cell repertoires in COVID-19. Some clones are missing from TCRdb's copy, which holds only in-frame ones; the method was immunoSEQ multiplex PCR. This table holds 95,000 to 110,000 clones, about 90% found once. Sequencing was done on a sample of peripheral blood. The origin of the receptors is a young woman with acute or convalescent COVID-19.

The chain recombines TRBV5-1 with TRBJ2-1; 10 bases match TRBD2. In germline, CDR1 is SGHRS, CDR2 YFSETQ. The CDR3 length is 18 residues. V lost 2 bases, J lost 5 bases, and 13 bases stayed unmatched. CDR3 nucleotides: TGCGCCAGCAGCTTATACTCCAGCGGGGGGGCAGTCGACAATGAGCAGTTCTTC. The encoded protein is CASSLYSSGGAVDNEQFF. Variable domain in full (rest from reference TRBV5-1 and TRBJ2-1): KAGVTQTPRYLIKTRGQQVTLSCSPISGHRSVSWYQQTPGQGLQFLFEYFSETQRNKGNFPGRFSGRQFSNSRSEMNVSTLELGDSALYLCASSLYSSGGAVDNEQFFGPGTRLTVL.

The J gene is TRBJ2-3, the V gene TRBV11-2; a possible D gene is TRBD1 (6 bases). CDR3 length equals 15 residues. Germline V gene sequence: CDR1 SGHAT, CDR2 FQNNGV. Between the trimmed V and J ends, which lost 5 bases and 0 bases, there was a span of 12 bases. CDR3 nucleotide sequence: TGTGCCAGCAGCGACAGGCACCATAGCACAGATACGCAGTATTTT. This gives the protein CASSDRHHSTDTQYF.

The chain links TRBV6-6 to TRBJ2-7, with 8 bases identical to TRBD1. This CDR3 region has 16 residues. In germline, CDR1 is MNHNY, CDR2 SVGAGI (reference sequence). J gave up 3 bases and V 5 bases, and 12 bases lay outside the gene matches. In DNA form, the CDR3 reads TGTGCCAGCAGTCGAACTGACAGGGGCCCCAACTACGAGCAGTACTTC. Amino acid sequence: CASSRTDRGPNYEQYF.

J is TRBJ1-5 and V is TRBV19; 12 bases are shared with TRBD1. Trimming at V came to 5 bases and at J to 3 bases, leaving 11 bases not matched to a gene. The CDR3 has 18 residues. Germline V gene data show CDR1 as LNHDA and CDR2 as SQIVND (reference sequence). CDR3 residues: CASSWSGQGANPNQPQHF. CDR3 in DNA: TGTGCCAGTAGTTGGTCGGGACAGGGGGCTAACCCCAATCAGCCCCAGCATTTT.

This clone was found once. The chain joins TRBV11-3 to TRBJ2-2; 8 bases align to TRBD2. This CDR3 is 19 amino acids long. Germline values: CDR1 SGHNT, CDR2 YENEEA. Unmatched junction bases numbered 12, after V lost 3 bases and J lost 0 bases. CDR3 sequence reads: CASSFAGGLAGTNTGELFF. CDR3 nucleotides: TGTGCCAGCAGCTTCGCGGGGGGCTTAGCGGGAACGAACACCGGGGAGCTGTTTTTT. The full variable domain, rest sourced from reference TRBV11-3 and TRBJ2-2, is EAGVVQSPRYKIIEKKQPVAFWCNPISGHNTLYWYLQNLGQGPELLIRYENEEAVDDSQLPKDRFSAERLKGVDSTLKIQPAELGDSAVYLCASSFAGGLAGTNTGELFFGEGSRLTVL.

V and J are TRBV10-3 and TRBJ1-3, with 8 positions matching TRBD1. V shed 4 bases and J 0 bases; nucleotides not matched to a gene: 5. Germline CDR1 ENHRY, CDR2 SYGVKD. The CDR3 loop spans 16 amino acids. CDR3 bases: TGTGCCATCAGTGCCCGGACAGGGCACTCTGGAAACACCATATATTTT. This translates into CAISARTGHSGNTIYF.

The chain uses TRBV30 and TRBJ2-7; 9 bases fit TRBD1. The CDR3 contains 13 residues. CDR1 is GTSNPN and CDR2 is SVGIG in the germline V gene (reference sequence). V gave up 4 bases and J gave up 7 bases; unmatched junction bases: 8. This CDR3 is CAWMGQGKMEQYF. In DNA, the CDR3 is TGTGCCTGGATGGGACAGGGAAAGATGGAGCAGTACTTC. Full variable domain (rest looked up from reference TRBV30 and TRBJ2-7): SQTIHQWPATLVQPVGSPLSLECTVEGTSNPNLYWYRQAAGRGLQLLFYSVGIGQISSEVPQNLSASRPQDRQFILSSKKLLLSDSGFYLCAWMGQGKMEQYFGPGTRLTVT.

This sequence joins TRBV7-9 and TRBJ2-5; D perhaps matches TRBD1 (6 bases). The V gene lost 1 base and the J gene lost 5 bases, with 20 bases spanning the gap. Germline CDR1 SEHNR, CDR2 FQNEAQ (reference sequence). This CDR3 spans 17 amino acids. The DNA for the CDR3 is TGTGCCAGCAGCTTAGAGACCAACAGGGTCCTCGGGGAGACCCAGTACTTC. Protein sequence: CASSLETNRVLGETQYF.

The chain recombines TRBV6-4 with TRBJ1-2, with 10 bases that match TRBD1. The V and J ends lost 5 bases and 4 bases, in that order; junction bases with no gene match: 4. This CDR3 is 14 amino acids long. From germline, CDR1 is MRHNA and CDR2 SNTAGT. Here the CDR3 reads CASSPRTGGYGYTF. Here the CDR3 DNA reads TGTGCCAGCAGTCCGCGGACAGGGGGCTATGGCTACACCTTC.

CDR3 DNA: TGTGCCAGCTCACCACCGGTACGGACGGGAGAGCAGTACTTC. This gives the protein CASSPPVRTGEQYF. This chain joins TRBV18 and TRBJ2-7, with TRBD2 as a possible D gene (5 bases). CDR1 is KGHSH and CDR2 is LQKENI in the germline V gene. The CDR3 contains 14 residues. Trimming shortened V by 0 bases and J by 7 bases, and 13 bases separated the two germline ends.

The chain is built from TRBV7-9 and TRBJ1-4; perhaps TRBD1 as D (5 bases). The ends were cut back, 1 base at V and 0 bases at J, with 9 bases in the middle. The CDR3 spans 16 residues. Per germline, CDR1 SEHNR and CDR2 FQNEAQ (reference sequence). Here the CDR3 DNA reads TGTGCCAGCAGCTTAGGCGCAGGGACAACTAATGAAAAACTGTTTTTT. Its protein product is CASSLGAGTTNEKLFF.

This clone was seen a few times. The chain carries TRBV11-2 and TRBJ2-1, with TRBD2 as a possible D gene (5 bases). The V gene's germline CDR1 is SGHAT and CDR2 FQNNGV. Trimming removed 0 bases from V and 9 bases from J, with 9 bases in between. This CDR3 region has 13 residues. In DNA, the CDR3 is TGTGCCAGCAGCTTAGATTGGGAGACTGAGCAGTTCTTC. It encodes CASSLDWETEQFF.

The chain is built from TRBV23-1 and TRBJ2-2; 10 nucleotides match TRBD2. TRBV23-1 is annotated as an ORF whose role is uncertain. Trimming cost V 5 bases and J 0 bases; bases outside gene matches: 15. The CDR3 length is 20 residues. The DNA for the CDR3 is TGCGCCAGCAGTGGGGCGGGGGAGCGGGAGGGCCCCGCGAACACCGGGGAGCTGTTTTTT. It yields the protein CASSGAGEREGPANTGELFF.